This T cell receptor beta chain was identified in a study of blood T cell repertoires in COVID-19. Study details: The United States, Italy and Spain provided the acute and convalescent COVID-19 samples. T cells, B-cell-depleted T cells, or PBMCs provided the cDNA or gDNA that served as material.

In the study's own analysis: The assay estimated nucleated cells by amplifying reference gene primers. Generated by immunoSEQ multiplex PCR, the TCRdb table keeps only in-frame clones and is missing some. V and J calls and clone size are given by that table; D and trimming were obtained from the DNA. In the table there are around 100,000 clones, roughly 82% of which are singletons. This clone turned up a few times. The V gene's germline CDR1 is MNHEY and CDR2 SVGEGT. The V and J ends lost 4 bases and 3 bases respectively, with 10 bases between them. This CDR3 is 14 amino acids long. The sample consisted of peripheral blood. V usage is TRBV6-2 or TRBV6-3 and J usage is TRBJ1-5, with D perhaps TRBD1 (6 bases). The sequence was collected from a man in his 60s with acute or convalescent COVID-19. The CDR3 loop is CASSLWTDNQPQHF. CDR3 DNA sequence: TGTGCCAGCAGTTTGTGGACAGACAATCAGCCCCAGCATTTT.